The T cell receptor beta chain under discussion was sequenced for a study of T-cell reconstitution after alpha-beta-depleted transplantation in children. Unique molecular identifiers were incorporated during preparation of the TCRbeta library. Via MiXCR, TCRdb re-called the PCR reads, giving one row per CDR3 protein. Of around 960,000 distinct CDR3 sequences listed, about 29% are singletons. The ends lost 0 bases at V and 4 bases at J; junction bases unmatched: 8. The length of the CDR3 is 16 residues. CDR1 is MGHRA, CDR2 YSYEKL, per germline. General study results and limits: Roughly two months post-transplant, alpha-beta T cells reportedly originated from several hundred graft clones that had expanded.

Comments on this clonotype: What it binds is unknown.

The chain joins TRBV4-1 to TRBJ2-7; TRBD1 agrees at 8 bases. This specimen consisted of PBMCs, mostly from graft donor cells, obtained 360 days after TCRalphabeta/CD19-depleted stem cell transplant. The sequence derives from a boy under three years old who had a stem cell transplant for SCID, so the T cells may come from the graft donor. The CDR3 is CASSQDTRQGTYEQYF. The CDR3, as DNA: TGCGCCAGCAGCCAAGATACGAGACAGGGGACGTACGAGCAGTACTTC.